Listed here are 10 T cell receptor beta chains from one sample, sequenced in a study of shared clonotypes between healthy human individuals. Here immunoSEQ multiplex PCR was the method, and the copy in TCRdb shows in-frame clones only, minus some. The table includes about 2.4 million clones, roughly 93% detected once. The specimen was naive CD4+ T cells from PBMCs. Subset given: CD45RA+ positively selected. The receptors were gathered from a man aged 18 to 30 in good health. Some clones in this sample may be carry-over from other donors' samples.

This chain joins TRBV4-1 and TRBJ1-3, with D perhaps matching TRBD1 (6 bases). The CDR3 contains 17 residues. Germline-derived CDR1 and CDR2 are MGHRA and YSYEKL. The ends were cut back, 1 base at V and 4 bases at J, with 17 bases in the middle. CDR3 sequence (DNA): TGCGCCAGCAGCCAAGGAATTAAGGGGACACCGGGAAACACCATATATTTT. Translated: CASSQGIKGTPGNTIYF.

J is TRBJ2-2 and V is TRBV4-1, with D perhaps matching TRBD2 (6 bases). The V end was cut by 4 bases, the J end by 5 bases, with 20 bases between. Germline V gene lookup returns CDR1 MGHRA and CDR2 YSYEKL. This CDR3 is built from 17 residues. CDR3 nucleotides: TGCGCCAGCAGCCTTCCAAACGGGTTTCGGGAGACCGGGGAGCTGTTTTTT. Amino acid sequence: CASSLPNGFRETGELFF.

The chain is built from TRBV4-2 and TRBJ2-1; 10 nucleotides agree with TRBD2. Losses at the gene ends were 1 base for V and 7 bases for J; bases not matched to a gene: 4. Germline CDR1 LGHNA, CDR2 YNFKEQ. The CDR3 consists of 15 residues. In DNA form, the CDR3 reads TGTGCCAGCAGCCAAGTAGAGACTAGCGGGAATGAGCAGTTCTTC. Translated: CASSQVETSGNEQFF.

The rearrangement uses TRBV21-1 and TRBJ2-2; the table gives TRBD2 as D, unverified against the DNA. TRBV21-1 is a pseudogene. The CDR3 is made up of 18 amino acids. The chain's CDR3 is CASSKGDSGRCKTGELFF. Here the CDR3 DNA reads TGTGCCAGCAGCAAAGGAGATAGCGGGAGGTGCAAAACCGGGGAGCTGTTTTTT.

The J gene is TRBJ2-5, the V gene TRBV25-1; D unclear. Trimming left V 0 bases short and J 5 bases short, with 4 bases between. Germline CDR1 MGHDK, CDR2 SYGVNS. The CDR3 totals 12 residues. The CDR3 region has the DNA TGTGCCAGCAGTGAATACAGCGAGACCCAGTACTTC. It specifies CASSEYSETQYF.

For this clone: Other DNA sequences within the sample encode an identical CDR3. V usage is TRBV7-2 and J usage is TRBJ2-5; TRBD2 aligns across 11 bases. With 1 base clipped from V and 1 base from J, the junction kept 2 bases outside the gene matches. Germline values: CDR1 SGHTA, CDR2 FQGNSA. The CDR3 length is 16 residues. The CDR3 is CASSLGLAGGQETQYF. The CDR3 DNA is TGTGCCAGCAGCTTAGGGCTAGCGGGAGGCCAAGAGACCCAGTACTTC.

V is TRBV11-1 and J is TRBJ2-5, with 7 bases identical to TRBD2. The CDR3 is 17 residues long. CDR1 and CDR2 (germline): SGHAT, FQDESV (reference sequence). V shed 6 bases and J 5 bases; nucleotides not matched to a gene: 18. CDR3 protein: CASSSSSGGRASETQYF. The DNA for the CDR3 is TGTGCCAGCAGTTCCTCGTCGGGTGGGAGGGCCTCGGAGACCCAGTACTTC.

V is TRBV27 and J is TRBJ1-2; D not certain. The V gene's germline CDR1 is MNHEY and CDR2 SMNVEV (reference sequence). Trimming stripped 8 bases from V and 0 bases from J, with 16 bases between. The CDR3 length is 15 residues. The CDR3 reads CASGIPTQSNYGYTF. The CDR3 region has the DNA TGTGCCAGCGGAATCCCGACACAGTCTAACTATGGCTACACCTTC.

This chain connects TRBV7-2 to TRBJ2-7, with 8 bases identical to TRBD2. CDR1 is SGHTA, CDR2 FQGNSA, per germline. This CDR3 spans 13 amino acids. Losses at the gene ends were 4 bases for V and 9 bases for J; bases not matched to a gene: 8. CDR3 region: CASSSKREKGQYF. CDR3 coding DNA: TGTGCCAGCAGCTCCAAGCGGGAGAAAGGGCAGTACTTC.

The count of this clone is one. This rearrangement joins TRBV6-5 to TRBJ2-5; 7 bases line up with TRBD1. This CDR3 spans 14 amino acids. Per the germline V gene, CDR1 is MNHEY and CDR2 is SVGAGI. The junction had 10 bases not matched to a gene; V was cut back by 6 bases and J by 6 bases. CDR3 sequence reads: CASRTGSAGQTQYF. The CDR3 DNA is TGTGCCAGCAGGACAGGGAGCGCTGGTCAGACCCAGTACTTC.